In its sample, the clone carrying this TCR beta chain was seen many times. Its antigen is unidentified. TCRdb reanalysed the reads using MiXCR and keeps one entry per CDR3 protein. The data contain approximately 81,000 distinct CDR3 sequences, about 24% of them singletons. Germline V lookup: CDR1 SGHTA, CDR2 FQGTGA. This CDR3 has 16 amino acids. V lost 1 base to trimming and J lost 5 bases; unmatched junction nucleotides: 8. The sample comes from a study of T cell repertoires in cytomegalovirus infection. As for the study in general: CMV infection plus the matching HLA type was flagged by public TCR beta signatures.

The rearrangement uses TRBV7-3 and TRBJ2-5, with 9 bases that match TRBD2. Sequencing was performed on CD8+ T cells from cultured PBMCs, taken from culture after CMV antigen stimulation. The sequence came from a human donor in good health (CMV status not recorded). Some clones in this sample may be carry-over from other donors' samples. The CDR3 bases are TGTGCCAGCAGCTTAATTGGCGGGGGGGCCGGGGAGACCCAGTACTTC. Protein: CASSLIGGGAGETQYF.